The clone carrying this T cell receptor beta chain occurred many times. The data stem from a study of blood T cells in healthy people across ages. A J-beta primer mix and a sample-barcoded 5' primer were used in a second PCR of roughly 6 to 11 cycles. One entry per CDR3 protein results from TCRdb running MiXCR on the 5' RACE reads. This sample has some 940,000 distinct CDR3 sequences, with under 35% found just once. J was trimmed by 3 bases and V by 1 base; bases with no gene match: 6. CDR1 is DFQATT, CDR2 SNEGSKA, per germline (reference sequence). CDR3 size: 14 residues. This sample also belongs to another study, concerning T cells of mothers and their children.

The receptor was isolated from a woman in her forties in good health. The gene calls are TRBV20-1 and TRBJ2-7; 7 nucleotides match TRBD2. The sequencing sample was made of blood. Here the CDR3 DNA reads TGCAGTGCTAGAGTTAGCGGGCGCTTCTACGAGCAGTACTTC. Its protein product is CSARVSGRFYEQYF.